What follows is one T cell receptor (beta chain) and its context. The record originates from a study of T cell changes during pregnancy in multiple sclerosis. CDR3 length: 15 amino acids. The method was immunoSEQ multiplex PCR; TCRdb's version includes in-frame clones alone and lacks a portion of them. Of 35,000 to 45,000 clones listed, 80% to 95% are singletons. The chain carries TRBV1 and TRBJ2-7; the D call TRBD2 from the table was never checked on the DNA. TRBV1 is termed a pseudogene. The sequence came from a female donor with multiple sclerosis, enrolled in a pregnancy study. The specimen was peripheral blood. The CDR3 coding sequence is TGCACCAGCAGCCAAGGGACTAGCGAGCCCTACGAGCAGTACTTC. Protein: CTSSQGTSEPYEQYF.